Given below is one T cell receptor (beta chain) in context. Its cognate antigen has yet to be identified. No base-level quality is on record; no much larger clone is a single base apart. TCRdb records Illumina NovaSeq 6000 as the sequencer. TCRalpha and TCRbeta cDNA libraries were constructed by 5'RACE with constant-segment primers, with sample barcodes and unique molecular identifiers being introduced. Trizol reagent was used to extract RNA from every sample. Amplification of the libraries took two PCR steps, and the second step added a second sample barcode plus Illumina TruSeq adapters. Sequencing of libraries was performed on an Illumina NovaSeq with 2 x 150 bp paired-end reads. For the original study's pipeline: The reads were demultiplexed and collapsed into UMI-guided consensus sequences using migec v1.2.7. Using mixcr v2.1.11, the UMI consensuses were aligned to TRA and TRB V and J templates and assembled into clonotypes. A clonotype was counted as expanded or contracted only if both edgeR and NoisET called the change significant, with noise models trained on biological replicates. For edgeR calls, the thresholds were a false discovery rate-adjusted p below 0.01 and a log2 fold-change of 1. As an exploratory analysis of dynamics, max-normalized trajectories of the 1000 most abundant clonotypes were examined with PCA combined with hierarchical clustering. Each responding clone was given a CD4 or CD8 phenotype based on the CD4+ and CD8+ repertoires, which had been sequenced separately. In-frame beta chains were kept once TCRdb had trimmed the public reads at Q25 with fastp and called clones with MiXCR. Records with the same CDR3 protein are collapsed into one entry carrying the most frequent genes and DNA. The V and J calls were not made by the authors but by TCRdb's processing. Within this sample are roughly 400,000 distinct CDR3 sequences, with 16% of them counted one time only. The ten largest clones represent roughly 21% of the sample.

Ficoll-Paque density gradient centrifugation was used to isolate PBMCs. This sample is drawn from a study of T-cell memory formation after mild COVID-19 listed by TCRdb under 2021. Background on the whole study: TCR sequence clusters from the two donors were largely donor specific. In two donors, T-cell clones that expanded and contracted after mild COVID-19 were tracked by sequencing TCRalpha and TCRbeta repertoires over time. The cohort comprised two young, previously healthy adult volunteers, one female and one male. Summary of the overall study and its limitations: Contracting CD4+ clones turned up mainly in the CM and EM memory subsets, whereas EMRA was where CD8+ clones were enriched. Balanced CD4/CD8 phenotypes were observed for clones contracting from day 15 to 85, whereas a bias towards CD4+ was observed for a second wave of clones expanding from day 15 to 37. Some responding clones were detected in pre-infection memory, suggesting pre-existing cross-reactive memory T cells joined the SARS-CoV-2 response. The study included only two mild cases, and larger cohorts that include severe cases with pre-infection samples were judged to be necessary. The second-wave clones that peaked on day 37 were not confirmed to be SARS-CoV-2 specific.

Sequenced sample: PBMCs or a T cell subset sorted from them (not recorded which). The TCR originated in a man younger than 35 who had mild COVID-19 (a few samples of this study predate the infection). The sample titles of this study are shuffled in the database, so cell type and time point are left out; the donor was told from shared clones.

The CDR3 region reads CASSLGRGLRAFF. Here is the DNA: TGTGCCAGCAGCTTGGGGAGGGGGCTGAGGGCTTTCTTT. The chain joins TRBV7-2 to TRBJ1-1; 7 of the junction bases match TRBD1. The germline V gene specifies SGHTA as CDR1 and FQGNSA as CDR2. Measured from the cysteine to the phenylalanine, the CDR3 is 13 residues long. The only DNA kept is the CDR3, 39 bases in frame from the first base. V is pruned by 3 bases and J by 11 bases, leaving 9 bases of the junction without a gene match.